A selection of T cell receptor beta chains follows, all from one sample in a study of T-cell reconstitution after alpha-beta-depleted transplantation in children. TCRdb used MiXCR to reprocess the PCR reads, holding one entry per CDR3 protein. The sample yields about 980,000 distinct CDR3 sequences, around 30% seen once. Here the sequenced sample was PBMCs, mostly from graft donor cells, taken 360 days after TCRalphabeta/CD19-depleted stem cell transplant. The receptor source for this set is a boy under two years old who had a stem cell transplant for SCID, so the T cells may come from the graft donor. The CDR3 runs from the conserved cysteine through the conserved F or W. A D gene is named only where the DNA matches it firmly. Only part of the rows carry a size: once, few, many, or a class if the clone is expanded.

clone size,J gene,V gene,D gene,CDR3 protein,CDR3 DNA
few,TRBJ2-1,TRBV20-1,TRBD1,CSARSRTGRNPQFF,TGCAGTGCTAGATCCAGGACAGGGCGGAATCCACAGTTCTTC
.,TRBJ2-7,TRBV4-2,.,CASSQDLVGNSYEQYF,TGTGCCAGCAGCCAAGATCTAGTTGGGAACTCCTACGAGCAGTACTTC
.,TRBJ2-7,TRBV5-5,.,CASSPQGTSGEQYF,TGTGCCAGCAGCCCCCAGGGAACCAGCGGCGAGCAGTACTTC
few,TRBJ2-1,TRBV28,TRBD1,CASRLFRGNNEQFF,TGTGCCAGCAGACTCTTCAGGGGGAACAATGAGCAGTTCTTC
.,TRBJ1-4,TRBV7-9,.,CASSLEVNEKLFF,TGTGCCAGCAGCTTAGAGGTTAATGAAAAACTGTTTTTT
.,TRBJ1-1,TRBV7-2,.,CASSLVGRGNTEAFF,TGTGCCAGCAGCTTAGTGGGCAGGGGGAACACTGAAGCTTTCTTT
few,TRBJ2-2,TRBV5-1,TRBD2,CASSLELGTIDTGELFF,TGCGCCAGCAGCTTGGAGCTAGGGACTATTGACACCGGGGAGCTGTTTTTT
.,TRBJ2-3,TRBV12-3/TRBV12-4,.,CASRTRVTDTQYF,TGTGCCAGCAGGACACGAGTAACAGATACGCAGTATTTT
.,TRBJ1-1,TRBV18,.,CASSTGDKNTEAFF,TGTGCCAGCTCTACCGGCGACAAGAACACTGAAGCTTTCTTT
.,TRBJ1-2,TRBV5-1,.,CASSLPGRHGYTF,TGCGCCAGCAGCTTGCCGGGACGCCATGGCTACACCTTC
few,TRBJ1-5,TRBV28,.,CASSSAWGGNQPQHF,TGTGCCAGCAGTTCCGCGTGGGGCGGCAATCAGCCCCAGCATTTT
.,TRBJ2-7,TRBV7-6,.,CASSLGAESTYEQYF,TGTGCCAGCAGCTTAGGGGCGGAAAGCACCTACGAGCAGTACTTC
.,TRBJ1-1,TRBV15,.,CATSRDWGITEAFF,TGTGCCACCAGCAGAGATTGGGGGATCACTGAAGCTTTCTTT
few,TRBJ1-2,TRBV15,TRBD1,CATSGPGTGPYGYTF,TGTGCCACCAGCGGCCCTGGGACAGGGCCCTATGGCTACACCTTC
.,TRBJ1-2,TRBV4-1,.,CASSQEQLNYGYTF,TGCGCCAGCAGCCAAGAACAGTTGAACTATGGCTACACCTTC
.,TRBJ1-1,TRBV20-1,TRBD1,CSARGPRQGLAFF,TGCAGCGCCCGGGGACCCCGACAGGGCCTGGCTTTCTTT
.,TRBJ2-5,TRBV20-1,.,CSARGPGYREQETQYF,TGCAGTGCTAGAGGCCCCGGATACAGGGAGCAAGAGACCCAGTACTTC
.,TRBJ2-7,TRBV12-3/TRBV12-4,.,CASSGLPGQSYEQYF,TGTGCCAGCAGCGGACTACCGGGACAATCCTACGAGCAGTACTTC
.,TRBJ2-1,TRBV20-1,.,CSASSGGGNNEQFF,TGCAGTGCTAGTTCGGGCGGGGGCAACAATGAGCAGTTCTTC
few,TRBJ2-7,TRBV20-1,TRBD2,CSARDWSSGARSSYEQYF,TGCAGTGCTAGAGATTGGAGTAGCGGGGCTAGGAGCTCCTACGAGCAGTACTTC
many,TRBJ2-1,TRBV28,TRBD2,CASSGLAGGNEQFF,TGTGCCAGCAGTGGACTAGCGGGGGGAAATGAGCAGTTCTTC
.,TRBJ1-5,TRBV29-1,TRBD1,CSATGVTGQPQHF,TGCAGCGCGACAGGGGTTACGGGTCAGCCCCAGCATTTT
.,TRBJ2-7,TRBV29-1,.,CSGGTYEQYF,TGCAGCGGGGGGACCTACGAGCAGTACTTC
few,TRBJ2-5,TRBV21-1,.,CASSKERTRGTQYF,TGTGCCAGCAGCAAAGAGCGGACTAGAGGGACCCAGTACTTC
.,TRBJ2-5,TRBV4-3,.,CASSQESFRGRGETQYF,TGCGCCAGCAGCCAGGAGAGCTTTCGGGGGCGCGGAGAGACCCAGTACTTC
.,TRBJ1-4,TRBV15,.,CATSRDRLNEKLFF,TGTGCCACCAGCAGAGACAGGTTGAATGAAAAACTGTTTTTT
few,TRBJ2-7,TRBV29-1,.,CSVGNPAYEQYF,TGCAGCGTTGGCAACCCGGCCTACGAGCAGTACTTC
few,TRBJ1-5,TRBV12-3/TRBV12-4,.,CASSQAHSNQPQHF,TGTGCCAGCAGCCAAGCCCATAGCAATCAGCCCCAGCATTTT
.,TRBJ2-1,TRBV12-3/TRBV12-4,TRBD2,CASSLKLAGGNEQFF,TGTGCCAGCAGTTTAAAACTAGCGGGGGGCAATGAGCAGTTCTTC
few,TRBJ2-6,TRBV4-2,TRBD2,CASSQGVAGALSGANVLTF,TGTGCCAGCAGCCAAGGGGTAGCGGGAGCCCTCTCTGGGGCCAACGTCCTGACTTTC
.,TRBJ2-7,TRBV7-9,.,CASSYDSQYEQYF,TGTGCCAGCAGCTATGATAGCCAATACGAGCAGTACTTC
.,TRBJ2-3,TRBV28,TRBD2,CASSPFFWIAGGASTDTQYF,TGTGCCAGCTCTCCATTTTTCTGGATAGCGGGGGGCGCAAGCACAGATACGCAGTATTTT
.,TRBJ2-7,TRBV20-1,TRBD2,CSASNNAAGGYEQYF,TGCAGTGCTAGTAATAATGCGGCGGGGGGATACGAGCAGTACTTC
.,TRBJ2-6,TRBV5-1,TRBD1,CASSWTGEPGANVLTF,TGCGCCAGCAGCTGGACAGGGGAACCAGGGGCCAACGTCCTGACTTTC
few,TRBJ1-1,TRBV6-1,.,CASIRDGLNTEAFF,TGTGCCAGCATTCGGGACGGGTTGAACACTGAAGCTTTCTTT
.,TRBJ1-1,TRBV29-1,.,CSVEGGLVGVSEAFF,TGCAGCGTTGAAGGCGGACTCGTGGGGGTCTCTGAAGCTTTCTTT
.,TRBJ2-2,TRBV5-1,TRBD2,CASSLAWGLAGPTTGELFF,TGCGCCAGCAGCTTGGCTTGGGGACTAGCGGGGCCGACCACCGGGGAGCTGTTTTTT
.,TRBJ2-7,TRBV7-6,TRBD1,CASSYGTGIYEQYF,TGTGCCAGCAGCTACGGGACAGGGATTTACGAGCAGTACTTC
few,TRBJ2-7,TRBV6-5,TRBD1,CASGKQGSVTYEQYF,TGTGCCAGCGGAAAACAGGGGTCCGTCACCTACGAGCAGTACTTC
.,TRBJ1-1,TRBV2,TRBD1,CASMRDRNTEAFF,TGTGCCAGCATGCGGGACAGGAACACTGAAGCTTTCTTT
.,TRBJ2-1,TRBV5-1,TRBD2,CASSLEVRGANEQFF,TGCGCCAGCAGCTTGGAGGTGCGGGGGGCCAATGAGCAGTTCTTC
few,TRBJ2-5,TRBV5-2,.,CASNRGTSGPRSGETQYF,TGTGCCAGCAACCGAGGGACTAGCGGGCCTCGGAGTGGGGAGACCCAGTACTTC
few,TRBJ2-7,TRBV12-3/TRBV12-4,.,CASSLNTGYEQYF,TGTGCCAGCAGTTTGAATACAGGCTACGAGCAGTACTTC
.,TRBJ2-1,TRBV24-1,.,CATSDRARGEQFF,TGTGCCACCAGTGACCGGGCTAGGGGCGAGCAGTTCTTC
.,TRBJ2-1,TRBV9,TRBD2,CASSVDRAGRAFNEQFF,TGTGCCAGCAGCGTTGATAGAGCGGGGAGGGCCTTCAATGAGCAGTTCTTC
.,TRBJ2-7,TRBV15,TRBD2,CATSRERLASYEQYF,TGTGCCACCAGCAGAGAGAGACTAGCATCCTACGAGCAGTACTTC
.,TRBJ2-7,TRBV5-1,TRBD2,CASSPQGGNYEQYF,TGCGCCAGCAGCCCCCAGGGAGGGAACTACGAGCAGTACTTC
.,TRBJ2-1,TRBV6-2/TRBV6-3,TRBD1,CASSYSGTGGDEQFF,TGTGCCAGCAGTTACTCCGGGACAGGAGGCGATGAGCAGTTCTTC
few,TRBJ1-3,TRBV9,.,CASSVAERGRSGNTIYF,TGTGCCAGCAGCGTAGCTGAGAGGGGGAGGTCTGGAAACACCATATATTTT
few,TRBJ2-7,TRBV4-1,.,CASSQSVYEQYF,TGCGCCAGCAGCCAATCGGTCTACGAGCAGTACTTC
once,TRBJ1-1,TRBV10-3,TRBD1,CAISGGDRGSTEAFF,TGTGCCATCTCGGGCGGGGACAGGGGGAGCACTGAAGCTTTCTTT
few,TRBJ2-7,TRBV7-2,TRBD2,CASSSIAGGINRYEQYF,TGTGCCAGCAGCTCTATAGCGGGGGGGATCAATCGCTACGAGCAGTACTTC
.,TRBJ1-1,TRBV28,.,CASSLFPGEAFF,TGTGCCAGCAGTTTATTTCCTGGGGAAGCTTTCTTT
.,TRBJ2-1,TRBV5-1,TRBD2,CASSLDASGSYNEQFF,TGCGCCAGCAGCTTGGACGCTAGCGGCTCCTACAATGAGCAGTTCTTC
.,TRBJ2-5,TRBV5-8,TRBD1,CASSNDRDLGETQYF,TGTGCCAGCAGCAACGACAGGGACCTAGGGGAGACCCAGTACTTC
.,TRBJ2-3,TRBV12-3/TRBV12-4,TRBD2,CASSLVRGGDTDTQYF,TGTGCCAGCAGTTTGGTGCGCGGGGGAGACACAGATACGCAGTATTTT
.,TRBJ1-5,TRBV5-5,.,CASSWDPSGNQPQHF,TGTGCCAGCAGCTGGGATCCTTCGGGCAATCAGCCCCAGCATTTT